The rows below give T cell receptor beta chains drawn from one sample of a study of blood T cell repertoires in COVID-19. Assay: immunoSEQ multiplex PCR; the TCRdb copy retains only in-frame clones and omits some. The sample lists 150,000 to 200,000 clones, under 90% occurring once. The sample consisted of peripheral blood. The receptors were gathered from a woman of 80 years or more with acute or convalescent COVID-19. Each CDR3 is given with its conserved first and last residue. The order of the fields is J gene, D gene, clone size, V gene, CDR3 protein, CDR3 DNA. A D gene is named only where the DNA matches it firmly. Clone sizes are given selectively: once, few, many, or a class where the clone is expanded.

j_gene: TRBJ1-1; d_gene: TRBD1; abundance: -; v_gene: TRBV19; CDR3aa: CARETGQGGEAFF; CDR3nt: TGTGCCAGAGAGACAGGACAGGGCGGTGAAGCTTTCTTT
j_gene: TRBJ2-2; d_gene: -; abundance: -; v_gene: TRBV4-3; CDR3aa: CASSRADTNTGELFF; CDR3nt: TGCGCCAGCAGCCGTGCGGATACGAACACCGGGGAGCTGTTTTTT
j_gene: TRBJ2-3; d_gene: -; abundance: few; v_gene: TRBV28; CDR3aa: CASSFLQSTDTQYF; CDR3nt: TGTGCCAGCAGTTTCCTACAGAGCACAGATACGCAGTATTTT
j_gene: TRBJ2-1; d_gene: -; abundance: -; v_gene: TRBV2; CDR3aa: CASVRDTRISEQFF; CDR3nt: TGTGCCAGCGTCCGGGACACCCGAATCAGTGAGCAGTTCTTC
j_gene: TRBJ2-7; d_gene: TRBD1; abundance: -; v_gene: TRBV12-3/TRBV12-4; CDR3aa: CASRQTGAPEQYF; CDR3nt: TGTGCCAGCAGACAGACAGGGGCGCCCGAGCAGTACTTC
j_gene: TRBJ1-5; d_gene: TRBD1; abundance: -; v_gene: TRBV6-5; CDR3aa: CASSSDRGSNQPQHF; CDR3nt: TGTGCCAGCTCTTCGGACAGGGGCAGCAATCAGCCCCAGCATTTT
j_gene: TRBJ1-3; d_gene: TRBD1; abundance: -; v_gene: TRBV19; CDR3aa: CASSSWTGGRSGNTIYF; CDR3nt: TGTGCCAGTAGTTCCTGGACAGGGGGTCGCTCTGGAAACACCATATATTTT
j_gene: TRBJ2-5; d_gene: -; abundance: -; v_gene: TRBV5-5; CDR3aa: CASSPVGTVSQETQYF; CDR3nt: TGTGCCAGCAGCCCCGTGGGGACTGTTTCACAAGAGACCCAGTACTTC
j_gene: TRBJ2-7; d_gene: -; abundance: -; v_gene: TRBV6-2/TRBV6-3; CDR3aa: CASSYSSIEQYF; CDR3nt: TGTGCCAGCAGTTACTCGTCCATCGAGCAGTACTTC
j_gene: TRBJ1-4; d_gene: -; abundance: -; v_gene: TRBV19; CDR3aa: CASSLGVRTDNEKLFF; CDR3nt: TGTGCCAGTAGTCTGGGGGTACGGACAGATAATGAAAAACTGTTTTTT
j_gene: TRBJ1-5; d_gene: -; abundance: -; v_gene: TRBV10-3; CDR3aa: CAISPGQSNQPQHF; CDR3nt: TGTGCCATCAGTCCTGGACAGTCTAATCAGCCCCAGCATTTT
j_gene: TRBJ2-5; d_gene: -; abundance: -; v_gene: TRBV3-1/TRBV3-2; CDR3aa: CASSPPSGAQYF; CDR3nt: TGTGCCAGCAGCCCTCCTTCGGGGGCCCAGTACTTC
j_gene: TRBJ1-2; d_gene: TRBD1; abundance: -; v_gene: TRBV7-2; CDR3aa: CASSLRTGGFGYTF; CDR3nt: TGTGCCAGCAGCCTCCGGACAGGGGGATTTGGCTACACCTTC
j_gene: TRBJ2-5; d_gene: -; abundance: -; v_gene: TRBV9; CDR3aa: CASSVEQQETQYF; CDR3nt: TGTGCCAGCAGCGTAGAACAGCAAGAGACCCAGTACTTC
j_gene: TRBJ2-7; d_gene: TRBD1; abundance: -; v_gene: TRBV9; CDR3aa: CASSVTGGTYEQYF; CDR3nt: TGTGCCAGCAGCGTGACAGGGGGCACCTACGAGCAGTACTTC
j_gene: TRBJ1-2; d_gene: -; abundance: -; v_gene: TRBV5-1; CDR3aa: CASSLQGNGYTF; CDR3nt: TGCGCCAGCAGCTTGCAGGGTAATGGCTACACCTTC
j_gene: TRBJ2-7; d_gene: -; abundance: -; v_gene: TRBV5-1; CDR3aa: CASSLAAAAYEQYF; CDR3nt: TGCGCCAGCAGCTTGGCCGCCGCGGCCTACGAGCAGTACTTC
j_gene: TRBJ1-1; d_gene: -; abundance: -; v_gene: TRBV6-2/TRBV6-3; CDR3aa: CASSSGFAREAFF; CDR3nt: TGTGCCAGCAGTTCGGGGTTCGCCAGAGAAGCTTTCTTT
j_gene: TRBJ2-2; d_gene: TRBD2; abundance: once; v_gene: TRBV19; CDR3aa: CASSTLGLAANTGELFF; CDR3nt: TGTGCCAGTAGTACACTTGGACTAGCGGCGAACACCGGGGAGCTGTTTTTT
j_gene: TRBJ1-6; d_gene: -; abundance: -; v_gene: TRBV25-1; CDR3aa: CASSKAQGLNNSPLHF; CDR3nt: TGTGCCAGCAGTAAAGCACAGGGTTTGAATAATTCACCCCTCCACTTT
j_gene: TRBJ2-4; d_gene: TRBD2; abundance: -; v_gene: TRBV3-1/TRBV3-2; CDR3aa: CASSRTSGRNIQYF; CDR3nt: TGTGCCAGCAGCCGGACTAGCGGGAGAAACATTCAGTACTTC
j_gene: TRBJ1-1; d_gene: -; abundance: -; v_gene: TRBV6-6; CDR3aa: CASSLQRVSDTEAFF; CDR3nt: TGTGCCAGCAGCCTACAGAGGGTTTCGGATACTGAAGCTTTCTTT
j_gene: TRBJ2-5; d_gene: TRBD2; abundance: -; v_gene: TRBV19; CDR3aa: CASSIRAGGAGETQYF; CDR3nt: TGTGCCAGTAGTATAAGAGCGGGGGGAGCTGGAGAGACCCAGTACTTC
j_gene: TRBJ2-2; d_gene: TRBD1; abundance: -; v_gene: TRBV6-2/TRBV6-3; CDR3aa: CASSLRQGATGELFF; CDR3nt: TGTGCCAGCAGTCTCCGACAGGGGGCCACCGGGGAGCTGTTTTTT
j_gene: TRBJ2-7; d_gene: TRBD1; abundance: once; v_gene: TRBV19; CDR3aa: CASSYYRGGEQYF; CDR3nt: TGTGCCAGTAGCTATTACAGGGGCGGAGAGCAGTACTTC
j_gene: TRBJ1-2; d_gene: TRBD1; abundance: once; v_gene: TRBV5-1; CDR3aa: CASSLAQGDYGYTF; CDR3nt: TGCGCCAGCAGCTTGGCACAGGGGGACTATGGCTACACCTTC
j_gene: TRBJ1-1; d_gene: TRBD1; abundance: -; v_gene: TRBV6-5; CDR3aa: CASSYSGDSMNTEAFF; CDR3nt: TGTGCCAGCAGTTACTCGGGGGACAGCATGAACACTGAAGCTTTCTTT
j_gene: TRBJ2-1; d_gene: -; abundance: once; v_gene: TRBV28; CDR3aa: CASSIRGAPDNEQFF; CDR3nt: TGTGCCAGCAGTATACGGGGGGCACCCGACAATGAGCAGTTCTTC
j_gene: TRBJ2-7; d_gene: TRBD2; abundance: -; v_gene: TRBV5-1; CDR3aa: CASSLALAVSYEQYF; CDR3nt: TGCGCCAGCAGCTTGGCACTAGCGGTGTCCTACGAGCAGTACTTC
j_gene: TRBJ2-3; d_gene: TRBD2; abundance: -; v_gene: TRBV28; CDR3aa: CASSSSGGTDTQYF; CDR3nt: TGTGCCAGCAGTTCTAGCGGAGGCACAGATACGCAGTATTTT
j_gene: TRBJ2-7; d_gene: TRBD2; abundance: -; v_gene: TRBV7-8; CDR3aa: CASSRPQDPSGGSYEQYF; CDR3nt: TGTGCCAGCAGCCGACCCCAAGACCCTAGCGGGGGATCCTACGAGCAGTACTTC
j_gene: TRBJ2-2; d_gene: -; abundance: few; v_gene: TRBV7-9; CDR3aa: CASTPNQFNTGELFF; CDR3nt: TGTGCCAGCACCCCCAATCAATTCAACACCGGGGAGCTGTTTTTT
j_gene: TRBJ2-7; d_gene: TRBD1; abundance: -; v_gene: TRBV5-5; CDR3aa: CASSLRTGSSGEQCF; CDR3nt: TGTGCCAGCAGCCTGCGGACAGGGAGCAGCGGCGAGCAGTGCTTC
j_gene: TRBJ2-2; d_gene: -; abundance: -; v_gene: TRBV5-4; CDR3aa: CASSVQGPGELFF; CDR3nt: TGTGCCAGCAGCGTACAGGGACCTGGGGAGCTGTTTTTT
j_gene: TRBJ2-1; d_gene: TRBD2; abundance: -; v_gene: TRBV5-1; CDR3aa: CASSSIAGKGNEQFF; CDR3nt: TGCGCCAGCAGCTCCATAGCGGGGAAGGGCAATGAGCAGTTCTTC
j_gene: TRBJ2-5; d_gene: -; abundance: once; v_gene: TRBV6-2/TRBV6-3; CDR3aa: CASSPGPNQETQYF; CDR3nt: TGTGCCAGCAGCCCGGGGCCCAACCAGGAGACCCAGTACTTC